This T cell receptor beta chain is from a study of CD8 T cells in Susac syndrome. V dropped 6 bases and J dropped 6 bases, with 11 bases sitting between them. The CDR3 runs to 13 residues. The authors carried out high-throughput sequencing of TCR beta. They applied it to CD8+ and CD4+ T cells obtained from blood. Roughly 0.45 to 1 ug RNA was reverse transcribed with random hexamers. It was immunoSEQ multiplex PCR that amplified TCR beta CDR3 across 54 Vbeta and 13 Jbeta. One entry per CDR3 protein results from TCRdb running MiXCR on the immunoSEQ multiplex PCR reads. The top ten hold roughly 0.084% of the sample, which has around 150,000 distinct CDR3 sequences, nearly 97% seen once.

Sequencing was performed on CD4+ T cells from PBMCs. V usage is TRBV12-3 or TRBV12-4 and J usage is TRBJ2-2, with D possibly matching TRBD1 (6 bases). The origin of this receptor is a human donor with Susac syndrome. DNA of the CDR3: TGTGCCAGCAGGAAACAGGGTGCCGGGGAGCTGTTTTTT. It translates to CASRKQGAGELFF.